Listed here are 26 T cell receptor beta chains from one sample, sequenced in a study of T cells in narcolepsy. Sequencing was performed with immunoSEQ multiplex PCR; in TCRdb, only in-frame clones are kept and a portion is missing. The sample yields fewer than 40,000 clones, roughly 90% seen once. Specimen: CD45RA- memory CD4+ T cells from PBMCs. The origin of the receptors is a human donor with narcolepsy.

This clone was seen once. V usage is TRBV10-2 and J usage is TRBJ1-4, with 12 bases aligning to TRBD1. Germline V gene lookup returns CDR1 WSHSY and CDR2 SAAADI. J was trimmed by 17 bases and V by 0 bases; bases with no gene match: 13. The CDR3 has 16 amino acids. The CDR3 coding sequence is TGCGCCAGCAGTGAGTCTGGGACAGGGGGCCTTGTACGGGGATTTTTT. This sequence encodes CASSESGTGGLVRGFF.

This rearrangement joins TRBV5-4 to TRBJ2-5; 13 bases are a match to TRBD2. This CDR3 has 15 amino acids. Trimming removed 5 bases from V and 8 bases from J; junction bases left unmatched: 9. CDR1 and CDR2 from the germline V gene are SGHNT and YYREEE (reference sequence). Here the CDR3 reads CASRIGTSGIETQYF. DNA for the CDR3: TGTGCCAGCAGGATCGGGACTAGCGGGATTGAAACCCAGTACTTC.

The chain couples TRBV6-5 to TRBJ1-1; D is uncertain. The CDR3 is 12 residues long. V was shortened by 7 bases and J by 8 bases, with 14 bases between the two germline ends. Germline CDR1 reads MNHEY; CDR2 reads SVGAGI. CDR3 sequence reads: CASTRTFGEAFF. CDR3 DNA: TGTGCCAGCACGAGGACGTTCGGAGAAGCTTTCTTT.

CDR3 nucleotide sequence: TGTGCCAGCAATTTTCTGAGCACAGATACGCAGTATTTT. It yields the protein CASNFLSTDTQYF. The chain couples TRBV2 to TRBJ2-3; D gene ambiguous. Trimming took off 7 bases at V and 0 bases at J, with 8 bases between the two ends. CDR1 and CDR2 from the germline V gene are SNHLY and FYNNEI. The CDR3 length is 13 residues.

This chain connects TRBV9 to TRBJ1-3, with D uncertain. V lost 1 base to trimming and J lost 2 bases, with 4 bases between them. The CDR3 sequence is 13 residues long. Germline assignment: CDR1 SGDLS and CDR2 YYNGEE. CDR3 sequence: CASSVLAGNTIYF. DNA for the CDR3: TGTGCCAGCAGCGTATTAGCTGGAAACACCATATATTTT.

V gene TRBV21-1 combines with J gene TRBJ1-4. TRBV21-1 constitutes a pseudogene. This CDR3 is 17 amino acids long. The CDR3 nucleotides read TGTGCCAGCAGCAAAGGACAAGTCTCGCGGGGCAGTGAAAAACTGTTTTTT. Its protein is CASSKGQVSRGSEKLFF.

J is TRBJ2-5 and V is TRBV19, with 7 bases matching TRBD2. This CDR3 is built from 12 residues. With V trimmed by 7 bases and J by 3 bases, 2 bases remained unmatched. CDR1 and CDR2 from the germline V gene are LNHDA and SQIVND (reference sequence). The CDR3 loop is CASIGGEETQYF. The CDR3 bases are TGTGCCAGTATTGGGGGGGAAGAGACCCAGTACTTC. The full variable domain, completed using reference TRBV19 and TRBJ2-5, is DGGITQSPKYLFRKEGQNVTLSCEQNLNHDAMYWYRQDPGQGLRLIYYSQIVNDFQKGDIAEGYSVSREKKESFPLTVTSAQKNPTAFYLCASIGGEETQYFGPGTRLLVL.

V is TRBV6-6 and J is TRBJ2-5; D gene uncertain. Germline V gene data show CDR1 as MNHNY and CDR2 as SVGAGI (reference sequence). Deletions cut 6 bases from V and 1 base from J, with 3 bases between. The CDR3 covers 11 residues. CDR3 amino acids: CASSPQETQYF. The CDR3 region has the DNA TGTGCCAGCAGCCCCCAAGAGACCCAGTACTTC.

The rearrangement uses TRBV18 and TRBJ2-1; D ambiguous. The V and J ends lost 6 bases and 7 bases respectively, with 19 bases between them. The CDR3 runs 15 residues. Germline loops: CDR1 KGHSH, CDR2 LQKENI. The CDR3 sequence is CASSLQVLAGNEQFF. The CDR3 DNA follows: TGTGCCAGCTCCCTTCAGGTGTTAGCCGGAAATGAGCAGTTCTTC.

J is TRBJ1-6 and V is TRBV5-1; D call uncertain. The germline V gene has CDR1 SGHRS and CDR2 YFSETQ. Trimming stripped 0 bases from V and 10 bases from J, with 23 bases between. The CDR3 extends over 18 amino acids. The CDR3 DNA is TGCGCCAGCAGCTTGGCATCTACGGGAGAGTTAGGTTCATCACCCCTCCACTTT. It translates to CASSLASTGELGSSPLHF.

This chain connects TRBV29-1 to TRBJ2-7; D gene ambiguous. Looked up from germline, CDR1 is SQVTM and CDR2 is ANQGSEA. The length of the CDR3 is 14 residues. V was trimmed by 5 bases and J by 2 bases, leaving 16 bases between them. CDR3 amino acids: CSVRFVNLAYEQYF. The DNA of the CDR3 is TGCAGCGTTAGGTTCGTGAACCTGGCCTACGAGCAGTACTTC.

The V gene is TRBV7-9, the J gene TRBJ1-5, with 9 bases matching TRBD1. Germline lookup yields CDR1 SEHNR and CDR2 FQNEAQ (reference sequence). Losses at the gene ends were 5 bases for V and 11 bases for J; bases not matched to a gene: 7. This CDR3 has 13 residues. This CDR3 reads CASSTDRGGAQHF. CDR3 bases: TGTGCCAGCAGCACGGACAGGGGAGGGGCCCAGCATTTT. The full variable domain, with the rest looked up from reference TRBV7-9 and TRBJ1-5, is DTGVSQNPRHKITKRGQNVTFRCDPISEHNRLYWYRQTLGQGPEFLTYFQNEAQLEKSRLLSDRFSAERPKGSFSTLEIQRTEQGDSAMYLCASSTDRGGAQHFGDGTRLSIL.

The J gene is TRBJ1-1, the V gene TRBV7-2; TRBD1 is a possible D gene (6 bases). The CDR3 sequence is 16 residues long. The germline gives CDR1 SGHTA, CDR2 FQGNSA. Trimming took off 5 bases at V and 1 base at J, with 17 bases between the two ends. In DNA form, the CDR3 reads TGTGCCAGCAGCCCGGGACAACGCCCATCGAACACTGAAGCTTTCTTT. This sequence encodes CASSPGQRPSNTEAFF.

This chain links TRBV7-2 with TRBJ2-3, with 9 bases lining up with TRBD2. J gave up 2 bases and V 1 base, and 7 bases lay outside the gene matches. The CDR3 sequence is 17 residues long. Germline CDR1 is SGHTA and CDR2 is FQGNSA. The CDR3 region is CASSLEPGGGATDTQYF. CDR3 in DNA: TGTGCCAGCAGCTTAGAGCCGGGCGGGGGGGCCACAGATACGCAGTATTTT. The full variable domain, rest sourced from reference TRBV7-2 and TRBJ2-3, is GAGVSQSPSNKVTEKGKDVELRCDPISGHTALYWYRQSLGQGLEFLIYFQGNSAPDKSGLPSDRFSAERTGGSVSTLTIQRTQQEDSAVYLCASSLEPGGGATDTQYFGPGTRLTVL.

This clone has just a few counts. The CDR3 DNA sequence: TGTGCCAGGGTAACAGGCACCTACGAGCAGTACTTC. This gives the protein CARVTGTYEQYF. The J gene is TRBJ2-7, the V gene TRBV27, with D possibly TRBD1 on 5 matching bases. The germline gives CDR1 MNHEY, CDR2 SMNVEV (reference sequence). The CDR3 consists of 12 residues. The V and J ends lost 9 bases and 2 bases respectively, with 11 bases between them.

V usage is TRBV9 and J usage is TRBJ2-2; D might be TRBD1 (5 bases). There are 14 residues in the CDR3. Trimming removed 6 bases at V and 6 bases at J, with 15 bases between. Germline CDR1 is SGDLS and CDR2 is YYNGEE. DNA of the CDR3: TGTGCCAGCACCTTAGGCAGGGTTTCCGGGGAGCTGTTTTTT. It specifies CASTLGRVSGELFF. The complete variable domain, with remaining parts taken from reference TRBV9 and TRBJ2-2, reads DSGVTQTPKHLITATGQRVTLRCSPRSGDLSVYWYQQSLDQGLQFLIQYYNGEERAKGNILERFSAQQFPDLHSELNLSSLELGDSALYFCASTLGRVSGELFFGEGSRLTVL.

This clone was recorded only once. This chain links TRBV14 with TRBJ1-1; perhaps TRBD1 as D (5 bases). The ends were cut back, 4 bases at V and 4 bases at J, with 16 bases in the middle. This CDR3 is built from 15 residues. Germline assignment: CDR1 SGHDN and CDR2 FVKESK. Here the CDR3 DNA reads TGTGCCAGCAGCCCTTGGGGGGGGGTGAGCACTGAAGCTTTCTTT. Protein: CASSPWGGVSTEAFF.

This clone was observed a handful of times. The chain joins TRBV6-1 to TRBJ2-7; D unresolved. Trimming stripped 7 bases from V and 6 bases from J, with 13 bases between. The CDR3 runs 12 residues. Germline CDR1 MNHNS, CDR2 SASEGT. As DNA, the CDR3 is TGTGCCAGCACCCCTAACGGTCTCGAGCAGTACTTC. Residues: CASTPNGLEQYF.

The rearrangement uses TRBV5-8 and TRBJ1-6, with D perhaps matching TRBD1 (6 bases). The CDR3 totals 15 residues. Trimming took 3 bases from V and 10 from J, leaving 17 bases between them. CDR1 is SGHTS, CDR2 YDEGEE, per germline. CDR3 in DNA: TGTGCCAGCAGCTCCCCAGGGGCACTGGGGTCACCCCTCCACTTT. It translates to CASSSPGALGSPLHF.

V gene TRBV30 combines with J gene TRBJ1-4; the D is unclear. The V gene lost 2 bases and the J gene lost 12 bases, with 10 bases spanning the gap. CDR1 is GTSNPN, CDR2 SVGIG, per germline (reference sequence). The CDR3 runs 11 residues. CDR3 DNA: TGTGCCTGGAGTACGCAGGTCCAACTGTTTTTT. Its translation: CAWSTQVQLFF.

This chain connects TRBV4-2 to TRBJ2-7, with D uncertain. This CDR3 region has 13 residues. Deletions cut 6 bases from V and 3 bases from J, with 12 bases between. Germline loops: CDR1 LGHNA, CDR2 YNFKEQ. The CDR3 DNA sequence: TGTGCCAGCAGTGTCGCAGTGAACTACGAGCAGTACTTC. It encodes CASSVAVNYEQYF.

The gene calls are TRBV7-2 and TRBJ2-5, with 16 bases lining up with TRBD2. The germline CDR1 and CDR2 sequences are SGHTA and FQGNSA. V lost 5 bases to trimming and J lost 7 bases; unmatched junction nucleotides: 10. The CDR3 runs to 17 residues. The CDR3 sequence is CASSPGGTSGGVGTQYF. CDR3 DNA: TGTGCCAGCAGCCCAGGAGGGACTAGCGGGGGGGTCGGGACCCAGTACTTC. Looking up the rest from reference TRBV7-2 and TRBJ2-5 gives the full variable domain: GAGVSQSPSNKVTEKGKDVELRCDPISGHTALYWYRQSLGQGLEFLIYFQGNSAPDKSGLPSDRFSAERTGGSVSTLTIQRTQQEDSAVYLCASSPGGTSGGVGTQYFGPGTRLLVL.

The rearrangement links TRBV29-1 to TRBJ1-1; possible D gene TRBD1, 6 bases. The germline V gene has CDR1 SQVTM and CDR2 ANQGSEA. The V and J ends lost 7 bases and 0 bases respectively, with 12 bases between them. The CDR3 sequence is 13 residues long. The CDR3 loop reads CSGTVLMNTEAFF. The CDR3 DNA reads as TGCAGCGGGACAGTTCTAATGAACACTGAAGCTTTCTTT.

The chain carries TRBV7-2 and TRBJ1-5, with D possibly TRBD1 on 6 matching bases. Germline CDR1 and CDR2: SGHTA and FQGNSA. V shed 1 base and J shed 2 bases, with 21 bases lying between them. CDR3 length equals 19 residues. The CDR3 reads CASSLVSTGPPSGNQPQHF. In DNA, the CDR3 is TGTGCCAGCAGCTTAGTTAGTACAGGGCCTCCATCGGGCAATCAGCCCCAGCATTTT.

This chain connects TRBV28 to TRBJ2-7, with 7 bases that match TRBD2. The CDR3 sequence is 15 residues long. V was pared by 10 bases and J by 0 bases, with 12 bases of the junction left unmatched. Germline V gene lookup returns CDR1 MDHEN and CDR2 SYDVKM. DNA of the CDR3: TGTGCCACCCTCGCGGGGGTCGAGAGCTCCTACGAGCAGTACTTC. Its protein product is CATLAGVESSYEQYF.

V usage is TRBV7-2 and J usage is TRBJ1-1; tentative D call: TRBD1 (6 bases). The CDR3 has 14 amino acids. Trimming removed 4 bases from V and 5 bases from J, with 14 bases in between. Germline V gene sequence: CDR1 SGHTA, CDR2 FQGNSA. This CDR3 reads CASSSRQDGTEAFF. The CDR3 DNA is TGTGCCAGCAGCTCAAGACAGGACGGGACTGAAGCTTTCTTT.